These 23 T cell receptor beta chains came from one sample sequenced in a study of beta chain features in type 1 diabetes. Study-level points and caveats: Among patients with Type 1 diabetes, TCRB CDR3s were moderately but significantly shorter in every one of the four CD4+ subsets.

Expressed TCRB transcripts got sequenced, as all isolated RNA was reverse transcribed. Measured with immunoSEQ multiplex PCR; TCRdb has only the in-frame clones, and not every one. The sample yields over 650,000 clones, 11% to 15% seen once. The antigens of these receptors remain unknown. Input material: naive CD4+ T cells from blood. Receptor source: a man younger than 35 with type 1 diabetes.

This clone was found a few times. The chain joins TRBV29-1 to TRBJ1-2; D is uncertain. The germline gives CDR1 SQVTM, CDR2 ANQGSEA. The germline V and J ends were trimmed by 3 bases and 8 bases, with 13 bases remaining between them. The CDR3 sequence is 12 residues long. CDR3 residues: CSVDEAYNGYTF. The CDR3 DNA reads TGCAGCGTTGATGAGGCTTACAACGGCTACACCTTC.

The chain recombines TRBV5-1 with TRBJ2-3, with D possibly matching TRBD1 (5 bases). Germline V gives CDR1 SGHRS, CDR2 YFSETQ. V shed 1 base and J shed 3 bases, with 9 bases lying between them. CDR3 length equals 14 residues. Written as DNA, the CDR3 is TGCGCCAGCAGCTTGACAGGTCGGACAGATACGCAGTATTTT. Amino acid sequence: CASSLTGRTDTQYF.

The chain employs TRBV30 and TRBJ2-3; D unclear. The CDR3 runs 13 residues. Germline CDR1 is GTSNPN and CDR2 is SVGIG (reference sequence). The ends were cut back, 1 base at V and 4 bases at J, with 9 bases in the middle. Written as DNA, the CDR3 is TGTGCCTGGAGTGGCGGACGTGCAGATACGCAGTATTTT. Protein product: CAWSGGRADTQYF.

The chain joins TRBV13 to TRBJ2-7, with TRBD2 matching over 9 bases. CDR1 is PRHDT and CDR2 is FYEKMQ in the germline V gene (reference sequence). Losses at the gene ends were 2 bases for V and 9 bases for J; bases not matched to a gene: 11. The CDR3 contains 15 residues. This chain's CDR3 is CASSLRAGGLLGQYF. CDR3 sequence (DNA): TGTGCCAGCAGCTTACGAGCGGGAGGTCTACTTGGGCAGTACTTC. Drawing the rest from reference TRBV13 and TRBJ2-7, the complete variable domain is AAGVIQSPRHLIKEKRETATLKCYPIPRHDTVYWYQQGPGQDPQFLISFYEKMQSDKGSIPDRFSAQQFSDYHSELNMSSLELGDSALYFCASSLRAGGLLGQYFGPGTRLTVT.

The sample holds a few counts of this clone. The chain uses TRBV29-1 and TRBJ2-2, with D perhaps matching TRBD1 (5 bases). The CDR3 covers 15 residues. Germline V gene lookup returns CDR1 SQVTM and CDR2 ANQGSEA. V was clipped by 5 bases and J by 1 base, with 14 bases between them. The CDR3 DNA follows: TGCAGCGTTCGGAGACTGGGGCAGAACACCGGGGAGCTGTTTTTT. Protein: CSVRRLGQNTGELFF.

Only a few counts were recorded for this clone. The chain recombines TRBV9 with TRBJ2-5; D is unclear. This CDR3 contains 15 residues. In germline, CDR1 is SGDLS, CDR2 YYNGEE. V shed 0 bases and J shed 5 bases, with 14 bases lying between them. This chain's CDR3 is CASSVGVNSPETQYF. In DNA form, the CDR3 reads TGTGCCAGCAGCGTAGGGGTGAACAGTCCGGAGACCCAGTACTTC.

The chain links TRBV10-3 to TRBJ1-2; possible D gene TRBD1, 5 bases. Germline V gene data show CDR1 as ENHRY and CDR2 as SYGVKD. V lost 7 bases to trimming and J lost 2 bases, with 14 bases between them. The CDR3 is 14 amino acids. CDR3 sequence reads: CAITPVGENYGYTF. In DNA form, the CDR3 reads TGTGCCATCACCCCGGTAGGGGAAAACTATGGCTACACCTTC.

The V gene is TRBV27, the J gene TRBJ2-7; 8 bases line up with TRBD1. This CDR3 contains 13 residues. V gave up 6 bases and J gave up 5 bases; unmatched junction bases: 6. The germline V gene has CDR1 MNHEY and CDR2 SMNVEV (reference sequence). The CDR3 nucleotides are TGTGCCAGCAGGGGGACAGGAAGCCACGAGCAGTACTTC. Its translation: CASRGTGSHEQYF.

This clone was detected a few times. V and J are TRBV28 and TRBJ2-3; TRBD2 might be the D (6 bases). The V gene's germline CDR1 is MDHEN and CDR2 SYDVKM. The V end lost 6 bases, the J end lost 1 base, and 11 bases lay between the germline ends. CDR3 size: 14 residues. CDR3 loop: CASSRGGGTDTQYF. The CDR3 DNA reads as TGTGCCAGCAGCCGGGGCGGGGGCACAGATACGCAGTATTTT.

This clone was observed a handful of times. V is TRBV6-1 and J is TRBJ2-1; TRBD2 matches 10 bases. CDR3 length: 16 amino acids. J gave up 10 bases and V 1 base, and 10 bases lay outside the gene matches. CDR1 is MNHNS and CDR2 is SASEGT in the germline V gene. CDR3 sequence reads: CASSEERTSGLGEQFF. In nucleotides, the CDR3 is TGTGCCAGCAGTGAAGAAAGGACTAGCGGACTGGGGGAGCAGTTCTTC.

This clone has more than one count but fewer than ten. The rearrangement uses TRBV7-3 and TRBJ2-3; TRBD2 might be the D (6 bases). This CDR3 is 14 amino acids long. From germline, CDR1 is SGHTA and CDR2 FQGTGA. Trimming took 5 bases from V and 2 from J, leaving 11 bases between them. In DNA, the CDR3 is TGTGCCAGCAGCCGGGGACTGAACACAGATACGCAGTATTTT. Translation gives CASSRGLNTDTQYF.

This clone has a handful of counts. The chain has TRBV7-2 and TRBJ2-3, with a tentative D call TRBD2 (7 bases). Germline values: CDR1 SGHTA, CDR2 FQGNSA. The V and J ends lost 0 bases and 4 bases respectively, with 11 bases between them. CDR3 length: 15 residues. The DNA for the CDR3 is TGTGCCAGCAGCTTAGCTGGCGGGGGCCCAGATACGCAGTATTTT. This codes for CASSLAGGGPDTQYF.

The rearrangement links TRBV11-2 to TRBJ1-2, with D uncertain. Germline CDR1 SGHAT, CDR2 FQNNGV. This CDR3 has 13 amino acids. V was trimmed by 7 bases and J by 5 bases, leaving 14 bases between them. Here the CDR3 DNA reads TGTGCCAGCACCTCGGGAGGAATATATGGCTACACCTTC. Translated: CASTSGGIYGYTF. Drawing the rest from reference TRBV11-2 and TRBJ1-2, the complete variable domain is EAGVAQSPRYKIIEKRQSVAFWCNPISGHATLYWYQQILGQGPKLLIQFQNNGVVDDSQLPKDRFSAERLKGVDSTLKIQPAKLEDSAVYLCASTSGGIYGYTFGSGTRLTVV.

J is TRBJ2-2 and V is TRBV10-3; 8 positions match TRBD1. The CDR3 extends over 14 amino acids. CDR1 is ENHRY and CDR2 is SYGVKD in the germline V gene. Unmatched junction bases numbered 9, after V lost 8 bases and J lost 7 bases. The DNA for the CDR3 is TGTGCCATCTTTTCAGGACAGGGTGGCGGGGAGCTGTTTTTT. It codes for CAIFSGQGGGELFF.

This clone has just a few counts. V gene TRBV5-1 combines with J gene TRBJ2-1; TRBD1 aligns across 8 bases. This CDR3 has 15 amino acids. Trimming took 3 bases from V and 9 from J; bases not matched to a gene: 11. Germline CDR1 reads SGHRS; CDR2 reads YFSETQ. This CDR3 reads CASSSQGQGISEQFF. For the CDR3, the DNA is TGCGCCAGCAGCTCGCAAGGACAGGGAATCAGTGAGCAGTTCTTC.

V and J are TRBV28 and TRBJ2-1; a weak D match, TRBD2 (5 bases). Trimming left V 6 bases short and J 10 bases short, with 22 bases between. Germline lookup yields CDR1 MDHEN and CDR2 SYDVKM. This CDR3 has 15 residues. CDR3 residues: CASSAYFRGAGEQFF. CDR3 in DNA: TGTGCCAGCAGCGCCTATTTTCGGGGAGCAGGCGAGCAGTTCTTC.

The genes are TRBV30 and TRBJ1-6, with D possibly matching TRBD1 (6 bases). The CDR3 spans 13 residues. V lost 2 bases to trimming and J lost 10 bases, with 12 bases between them. Germline values: CDR1 GTSNPN, CDR2 SVGIG (reference sequence). CDR3 amino acids: CAWSSQGLSPLHF. In nucleotides, the CDR3 is TGTGCCTGGAGTAGTCAGGGGCTCTCACCCCTCCACTTT.

Comment on this clone: The sample carries other DNA sequences with the same CDR3. CDR3 nucleotide sequence: TGTGCCTGGAGTACAGGCTATGGCTACACCTTC. Protein sequence: CAWSTGYGYTF. The genes are TRBV30 and TRBJ1-2; perhaps TRBD1 as D (5 bases). Germline loops: CDR1 GTSNPN, CDR2 SVGIG (reference sequence). Trimming took 2 bases from V and 4 from J, leaving 5 bases between them. The CDR3 has 11 amino acids.

This sequence joins TRBV11-2 and TRBJ1-3; 8 nucleotides match TRBD1. J was trimmed by 3 bases and V by 0 bases; bases with no gene match: 7. Germline V gene data show CDR1 as SGHAT and CDR2 as FQNNGV. The CDR3 is made up of 17 amino acids. The CDR3 bases are TGTGCCAGCAGCTTAGACCTCCCAGGGGGCGGTGGAAACACCATATATTTT. It is translated as CASSLDLPGGGGNTIYF.

This clone was detected only a few times. The chain recombines TRBV28 with TRBJ1-6, with D possibly TRBD1 on 5 matching bases. V was shortened by 7 bases and J by 2 bases, with 9 bases between the two germline ends. Germline V gene sequence: CDR1 MDHEN, CDR2 SYDVKM. CDR3 length equals 14 residues. Here the CDR3 reads CASTQGAYNSPLHF. The DNA of the CDR3 is TGTGCCAGCACCCAAGGGGCCTATAATTCACCCCTCCACTTT. The full variable domain, rest sourced from reference TRBV28 and TRBJ1-6, is DVKVTQSSRYLVKRTGEKVFLECVQDMDHENMFWYRQDPGLGLRLIYFSYDVKMKEKGDIPEGYSVSREKKERFSLILESASTNQTSMYLCASTQGAYNSPLHFGNGTRLTVT.

This rearrangement joins TRBV19 to TRBJ1-2; D call uncertain. This CDR3 contains 13 residues. Germline CDR1 reads LNHDA; CDR2 reads SQIVND (reference sequence). Deletions cut 5 bases from V and 7 bases from J, with 14 bases between. The CDR3 reads CASSYSTRGGYTF. In DNA, the CDR3 is TGTGCCAGTAGTTACTCCACTCGTGGTGGCTACACCTTC.

This clone was recorded a few times. The CDR3 loop reads CSVRTSGGADTQYF. CDR3 nucleotides: TGCAGCGTACGGACTAGCGGGGGGGCAGATACGCAGTATTTT. This chain connects TRBV29-1 to TRBJ2-3, with 15 bases lining up with TRBD2. CDR1 is SQVTM, CDR2 ANQGSEA, per germline. This CDR3 has 14 amino acids. V was clipped by 6 bases and J by 4 bases; unmatched bases: 2.

CDR3 in DNA: TGTGCCAGCAGCGTACAGGGCGTGAACTATGGCTACACCTTC. Translation: CASSVQGVNYGYTF. The chain combines TRBV9 with TRBJ1-2; D may be TRBD1 (5 bases). This CDR3 region has 14 residues. CDR1 and CDR2 from the germline V gene are SGDLS and YYNGEE. The germline V and J ends were trimmed by 1 base and 2 bases, with 9 bases remaining between them.